The sequence of this TCR beta chain was determined in a study of cytomegalovirus exposure and HLA in healthy donors. Whole-study findings and limits: Sequencing depth roughly uniform across donors was assumed in presence/absence analyses. Most subjects' HLA-A and HLA-B alleles were reportedly predicted from TCR beta sequences.

For this clone: What it binds is unknown.

As for the donors, each was a healthy bone marrow donor. The V gene's germline CDR1 is GTSNPN and CDR2 SVGIG (reference sequence). The CDR3 sequence is 13 residues long. V was pared by 0 bases and J by 6 bases, with 8 bases between. This PCR relied on a set of 60 Vbeta primers and 13 Jbeta primers. Clones were read by immunoSEQ multiplex PCR, and TCRdb kept only the in-frame ones, dropping some. Of approximately 140,000 clones in the sample, 75% to 85% are singletons; the top ten hold approximately 6%. The sequence came from a man aged 50-60 years in good health and CMV-seropositive. This chain uses TRBV30 with TRBJ2-2; D call uncertain. Sequences were obtained from PBMCs. CDR3 sequence reads: CAWSVVTAGELFF. CDR3 coding DNA: TGTGCCTGGAGTGTCGTAACAGCCGGGGAGCTGTTTTTT. The variable domain in full, completed from reference TRBV30 and TRBJ2-2, reads SQTIHQWPATLVQPVGSPLSLECTVEGTSNPNLYWYRQAAGRGLQLLFYSVGIGQISSEVPQNLSASRPQDRQFILSSKKLLLSDSGFYLCAWSVVTAGELFFGEGSRLTVL.